One and the same sample provided the 4 T cell receptor beta chains below, sequenced in a study of regulatory T cells in long-lasting Graves disease. Stated time point: persistent/refractory GD, antithyroid drugs over 5 years with positive TRAb. From RNA extracted from PBMCs, the TCR library was made. CDR3 regions were amplified by Arm-PCR using iRepertoire HTBI primers to build TCR beta libraries. Via MiXCR, TCRdb re-called the multiplex PCR reads, giving one row per CDR3 protein. This table has some 420,000 distinct CDR3 sequences, approximately 23% appearing once. Sequences were derived from peripheral blood mononuclear cells (PBMCs), sampled when the disease was refractory, from a patient treated with antithyroid drugs. These receptors originate from a female donor with Graves disease.

In this sample, this clonotype turned up once. J is TRBJ2-3 and V is TRBV7-2; 11 bases align to TRBD2. The J segment lost 3 bases and the V segment lost 2 bases, leaving 1 base of the junction unmatched. Germline values: CDR1 SGHTA, CDR2 FQGNSA. This CDR3 has 15 amino acids. CDR3 bases: TGTGCCAGCAGCTTAACTAGCGGGAGAACAGATACGCAGTATTTT. Translating gives CASSLTSGRTDTQYF.

This clonotype was seen ten or more times. The chain couples TRBV28 to TRBJ1-3; 7 bases are shared with TRBD1. This CDR3 is 14 amino acids long. The V gene end was trimmed by 7 bases and the J gene end by 4 bases; junction bases not matched to a gene: 7. Germline CDR1 and CDR2: MDHEN and SYDVKM. CDR3 protein: CASNTGTEGNTIYF. The CDR3 DNA sequence: TGTGCCAGCAATACCGGGACAGAAGGAAACACCATATATTTT.

This clonotype came up a few times. V usage is TRBV19 and J usage is TRBJ1-1; 10 nucleotides agree with TRBD1. CDR3 length: 14 amino acids. The germline V gene encodes CDR1 LNHDA and CDR2 SQIVND (reference sequence). Losses at the gene ends were 6 bases for V and 5 bases for J; bases not matched to a gene: 6. Here the CDR3 reads CASRTTGGGTEAFF. The DNA of the CDR3 is TGTGCCAGTAGAACGACAGGGGGCGGTACTGAAGCTTTCTTT.

This clonotype has at least ten counts. The chain recombines TRBV5-5 with TRBJ1-2; 10 nucleotides match TRBD1. Germline trimming cut 4 bases from V and 3 bases from J; bases unmatched to any gene: 9. The CDR3 is 16 amino acids. CDR1 and CDR2 (germline): SGHKS, YYEKEE (reference sequence). The CDR3 protein is CASSLPGQGLDYGYTF. CDR3 sequence (DNA): TGTGCCAGCAGCCTCCCGGGACAGGGGTTGGACTATGGCTACACCTTC.